This TCR beta chain was observed in a study of blood T cell repertoires in COVID-19 (dated by TCRdb to 2018 to 2021). Study-level background: Collaborator samples came from the United States, Italy and Spain and covered acute and convalescent phases of COVID-19. The material from the prospective study consisted of cDNA or gDNA derived from T cells, B-cell-depleted T cells, or PBMCs. Deeply sampled blood TCRbeta repertoires from subjects exposed to, actively infected with, or recovered from COVID-19 were included in the dataset. A freely available public database, intended as a resource for researchers studying the immune response to SARS-CoV-2, is where the repertoires were released. Samples were obtained from the ongoing ImmuneRACE study (first 160 participants) and from some 1,300 subjects provided by 6 global collaborators. The sample metadata nearly always contained a de-identified subject ID, COVID-19 status, age in years and sex. Where available, HLA class I and class II types were taken from metadata supplied by the sample provider and were not determined by assay-based typing.

Summary of the overall study and its limitations: The amount of clinical and demographic metadata varied by source and participant and was provided uncurated.

The germline ends are 19 bases apart after V is trimmed by 7 bases and J by 7 bases. Sequences SQVTM (CDR1) and ANQGSEA (CDR2) are obtained from the germline V gene. From its cysteine to its phenylalanine, the CDR3 spans 13 amino acids. The only DNA kept is the CDR3, 39 bases in frame from the first base. TCRbeta CDR3 regions were amplified from genomic DNA using the immunoSEQ Assay, a bias-controlled multiplex PCR. The study's processing was this. Within the assay, amplification of reference gene primers was used to estimate how many nucleated cells each sample contained. Sequence reads were collapsed and filtered to measure the absolute abundance of every unique TCRbeta CDR3 rearrangement. Productive Simpson clonality was computed per sample as the square root of Simpson's diversity index over productive rearrangements. The table was pulled from immuneACCESS by TCRdb, which kept in-frame rearrangements only. Such tables lose some clones; where checked, under half of the loss comes from unresolved V genes, and the rest has no known cause. V and J calls and clone size are those listed in that table; D and trimming were worked out from the DNA. The table for this sample lists about 140,000 clones; just under 85% of them were counted only once. The leading ten clones occupy roughly 3.4% of the sample.

Participants in the prospective study were enrolled through a virtual design, were aged about 18 to 100 years, and lived in 24 United States geographic areas. In the prospective study, cohorts were assigned on the basis of participant-reported clinical history obtained from a screening survey and a study questionnaire. In the prospective study, mobile phlebotomists collected whole blood, serum and a nasopharyngeal or oropharyngeal swab from each participant. Prospective study participants could optionally give additional blood draws and questionnaires over an approximately two-month period. Before DNA extraction, blood samples from the prospective study were shipped at room temperature or frozen. This clone was recorded only once. This clone's antigen is unknown. No clone much larger than this one lies a single base away; base qualities are absent.

This clonotype was sampled from a woman aged 45 to 65 with acute COVID-19. The V and J segments used are TRBV29-1 and TRBJ1-2; 6 matching bases give a weak D call of TRBD1. Sequenced material: PBMCs or T cells enriched from blood (not recorded which). The sequenced DNA is TGCAGCGGTTACAGGGTAGAGGATGTTGGCTACACCTTC. Its protein is CSGYRVEDVGYTF.